This T cell receptor beta chain is drawn from a study of blood T cell repertoires in COVID-19 (TCRdb year 2020). The study in broad terms: Samples covering the acute and convalescent phases of COVID-19 were provided by collaborators in the United States, Italy and Spain. The prospective study material was composed of cDNA or gDNA derived from T cells, B-cell-depleted T cells, or PBMCs. Subjects who had been exposed to COVID-19, were actively infected with it, or had recovered from it provided the deeply sampled blood TCRbeta repertoires that made up the dataset. The repertoires were made available in a free public database intended to serve as a resource for research on the immune response to SARS-CoV-2. The samples were drawn from two sources: the first 160 participants of the ongoing ImmuneRACE study, and 1,254 subjects contributed by 6 global collaborators. A de-identified subject ID, COVID-19 status, age in years and sex were almost always included in the sample metadata. HLA class I and class II types, where available, came from metadata supplied by the sample provider rather than from assay-based typing.

A word on this clone: Its antigen is still unknown. Base qualities are missing; no much larger clone stands one base away.

Results the study describes overall, beyond this receptor: The amount of clinical and demographic metadata varied by source and participant and was provided uncurated.

TCRbeta CDR3 regions were amplified from genomic DNA using the immunoSEQ Assay, a bias-controlled multiplex PCR. Processing in the source paper ran as follows. The number of nucleated cells in each sample was estimated by amplification of reference gene primers within the assay. Sequence reads were collapsed and filtered to measure the absolute abundance of every unique TCRbeta CDR3 rearrangement. For each sample, productive Simpson clonality was calculated as the square root of Simpson's diversity index across productive rearrangements. The immuneACCESS repertoire file appears here via TCRdb, limited to in-frame rearrangements. These files lack a portion of the clones; in checked studies, under half of the deficit traces to unresolved V genes, and the cause of the others is not known. The DNA was the basis for D and trimming; V, J and clone size are from that table. This sample lists 210,000 or so clones; roughly 87% were detected once. The ten largest clones capture about 1.9% of the sample.

Whole blood was collected in K2EDTA tubes by collaborating institutions according to the institutions' own protocols. For TCRbeta analysis, collaborators shipped samples as frozen whole blood, isolated PBMCs, or DNA extracted from either of those sample types. V is shortened by 0 bases, J by 5 bases, and the region joining them spans 21 bases. The germline V gene provides CDR1 SGHDT and CDR2 YYEEEE. From cysteine to phenylalanine, the CDR3 is 19 amino acids long. Here the CDR3 DNA is all that survives: 57 bases in frame from base 1. The sequence joins TRBV5-6 to TRBJ1-6, with the D gene too uncertain to name. The clonotype was recovered from a man between 35 and 55 years old with active or convalescent COVID-19. Sequenced: peripheral blood. The sequenced DNA is TGTGCCAGCAGCTTGGTAAATGGGGAGGTTGTCAGAAATAATTCACCCCTCCACTTT. Its translation reads: CASSLVNGEVVRNNSPLHF.